This passage covers 16 T cell receptor beta chains from one sample sequenced in a study of cytomegalovirus exposure and HLA in healthy donors (dated by TCRdb to 2016 to 2017). Library creation used the immunoSEQ multiplex PCR assay. For the multiplex PCR, a mixture combining 60 forward primers for TCR Vbeta segments and 13 reverse primers for TCR Jbeta segments was used. In its TCRdb copy, this immuneACCESS table keeps in-frame sequences only and misses some clones. Where compared with another copy, unresolved V genes explain less than half of these, and the others have no known cause. The sample contains about 98,000 clones, 80% to 90% of them found a single time. The ten largest clones take up 1.4% to 1.5% of the sample. Sequencing input: PBMCs. The source is a middle-aged man in good health and CMV-seronegative.

The rearrangement links TRBV5-8 to TRBJ1-1; TRBD1 is a possible D gene (5 bases). There are 14 residues in the CDR3. Germline V CDR1 and CDR2: SGHTS, YDEGEE. V gave up 4 bases and J gave up 4 bases, with 14 bases separating them. The CDR3 here is CASSPPGIVTEAFF. The CDR3 DNA is TGTGCCAGCAGCCCCCCAGGGATTGTCACTGAAGCTTTCTTT.

The chain carries TRBV21-1 and TRBJ1-4. TRBV21-1 is recorded as a pseudogene. CDR3 length: 18 amino acids. CDR3 sequence: CATARGEAFIATNEKLFF. CDR3 in DNA: TGTGCCACTGCCCGAGGGGAGGCTTTTATTGCAACTAATGAAAAACTGTTTTTT.

DNA for the CDR3: TGTGCCAGCAGCTTAAATTCAGACAATGAGCAGTTCTTC. As protein: CASSLNSDNEQFF. V gene TRBV11-3 combines with J gene TRBJ2-1; D is undetermined. CDR1 and CDR2 (germline): SGHNT, YENEEA. CDR3 length equals 13 residues. Trimming stripped 2 bases from V and 5 bases from J, with 7 bases between.

The rearrangement uses TRBV29-1 and TRBJ2-7; 7 nucleotides match TRBD1. The CDR3 runs 12 residues. J was trimmed by 5 bases and V by 2 bases; bases with no gene match: 3. Germline V CDR1 and CDR2: SQVTM, ANQGSEA. The CDR3 loop reads CSVERDSHEQYF. The CDR3 region has the DNA TGCAGCGTTGAAAGGGACAGCCACGAGCAGTACTTC.

V and J are TRBV7-3 and TRBJ2-6, with 8 nucleotides matching TRBD1. The CDR3 is made up of 18 amino acids. V shed 5 bases and J 0 bases; nucleotides not matched to a gene: 9. CDR1 SGHTA and CDR2 FQGTGA come from the germline V gene. The CDR3 sequence is CASSLDRGLNSGANVLTF. Here the CDR3 DNA reads TGTGCCAGCAGCCTCGACAGGGGCCTAAACTCTGGGGCCAACGTCCTGACTTTC.

This clone was counted between two and nine times. This chain uses TRBV6-6 with TRBJ2-7; TRBD1 agrees at 10 bases. Per germline, CDR1 MNHNY and CDR2 SVGAGI (reference sequence). J lost 5 bases, V lost 7 bases, and 8 bases had no gene match. The CDR3 is 14 amino acids. DNA for the CDR3: TGTGCCAGCACTCCGGGACAGGGGACGAACGAGCAGTACTTC. It translates to CASTPGQGTNEQYF.

The chain recombines TRBV11-2 with TRBJ2-7; weak D call: TRBD1 (7 bases). CDR1 SGHAT and CDR2 FQNNGV come from the germline V gene. The germline V and J ends were trimmed by 1 base and 0 bases, with 13 bases remaining between them. The CDR3 has 16 residues. CDR3 coding DNA: TGTGCCAGCAGCTTAGTTCCCCAGGGGGGCTCCTACGAGCAGTACTTC. As protein: CASSLVPQGGSYEQYF. Complete variable domain (other parts from reference TRBV11-2 and TRBJ2-7): EAGVAQSPRYKIIEKRQSVAFWCNPISGHATLYWYQQILGQGPKLLIQFQNNGVVDDSQLPKDRFSAERLKGVDSTLKIQPAKLEDSAVYLCASSLVPQGGSYEQYFGPGTRLTVT.

The genes are TRBV7-8 and TRBJ2-1, with D perhaps matching TRBD2 (7 bases). The CDR3 has 18 amino acids. Between the trimmed V and J ends, which lost 7 bases and 7 bases, there was a span of 29 bases. Looked up from germline, CDR1 is SGHVS and CDR2 is FQNEAQ. CDR3: CASTRPWGGGQLRNEQFF. CDR3 bases: TGTGCCAGCACCCGACCCTGGGGCGGGGGCCAACTAAGGAATGAGCAGTTCTTC.

This clone was seen a few times. DNA for the CDR3: TGTGCCAGCAGCGTTAAACCCAGCGGGGAGCCCCAGCATTTT. This encodes CASSVKPSGEPQHF. The chain is built from TRBV5-4 and TRBJ1-5; D remains unclear. The V end was cut by 4 bases, the J end by 8 bases, with 16 bases between. The CDR3 runs to 14 residues. CDR1 is SGHNT and CDR2 is YYREEE in the germline V gene (reference sequence).

The CDR3 DNA sequence: TGTGCCAGCAGCTTGGCTCCAGCGGGGACCTGGGGGCAGTACTTC. Encoded protein: CASSLAPAGTWGQYF. J is TRBJ2-7 and V is TRBV5-6; 7 nucleotides align to TRBD2. Trimming cost V 0 bases and J 9 bases; bases outside gene matches: 12. Germline V gives CDR1 SGHDT, CDR2 YYEEEE. This CDR3 contains 15 residues.

J is TRBJ2-3 and V is TRBV4-2, with a weak D call TRBD1 (5 bases). The CDR3 spans 17 residues. Germline V CDR1 and CDR2: LGHNA, YNFKEQ. The ends were cut back, 0 bases at V and 2 bases at J, with 15 bases in the middle. The CDR3 DNA follows: TGTGCCAGCAGCCAAGAATGGGGCCTGGGGTACACAGATACGCAGTATTTT. Encoded protein: CASSQEWGLGYTDTQYF.

The V and J genes are TRBV5-1 and TRBJ1-6; TRBD1 might be the D (6 bases). V lost 4 bases to trimming and J lost 9 bases, with 20 bases between them. Germline V gene lookup returns CDR1 SGHRS and CDR2 YFSETQ. The CDR3 length is 16 residues. The CDR3 region is CASSQRGGISGSPLHF. CDR3 bases: TGCGCCAGCAGCCAGCGAGGGGGTATATCGGGTTCACCCCTCCACTTT.

V is TRBV11-2 and J is TRBJ1-1, with D possibly TRBD1 on 5 matching bases. Germline V gene data show CDR1 as SGHAT and CDR2 as FQNNGV. V was cut by 4 bases and J by 1 base, with 7 bases left in between. This CDR3 region has 13 residues. CDR3 loop: CASSSGENTEAFF. CDR3 coding DNA: TGTGCCAGCAGCTCGGGGGAGAACACTGAAGCTTTCTTT.

The chain uses TRBV7-9 and TRBJ2-3; D ambiguous. Trimming took off 5 bases at V and 6 bases at J, with 18 bases between the two ends. The germline V gene has CDR1 SEHNR and CDR2 FQNEAQ (reference sequence). The CDR3 has 15 amino acids. Here the CDR3 DNA reads TGTGCCAGCAGCCATCGGGTCTCTAGGCTGGATACGCAGTATTTT. The encoded protein is CASSHRVSRLDTQYF.

The chain is built from TRBV18 and TRBJ1-1, with TRBD1 matching over 9 bases. The germline gives CDR1 KGHSH, CDR2 LQKENI. V trimming: 1 base; J trimming: 0 bases; junction bases outside the gene matches: 9. The CDR3 spans 18 residues. CDR3 sequence (DNA): TGTGCCAGCTCACCACTTAGGACAGGGGACTACATGAACACTGAAGCTTTCTTT. Translation gives CASSPLRTGDYMNTEAFF.

The count of this clone is one. The chain links TRBV7-2 to TRBJ2-3; perhaps TRBD2 as D (5 bases). The V gene's germline CDR1 is SGHTA and CDR2 FQGNSA. The V end was cut by 1 base, the J end by 8 bases, with 13 bases between. CDR3 length equals 14 residues. The CDR3 sequence: CASSLGTARRTQYF. CDR3 nucleotides: TGTGCCAGCAGCTTAGGGACTGCGAGACGTACGCAGTATTTT.